A single TCR beta chain is shown here with its context. As yet, its antigen is unknown. This sample is drawn from a study of early T cells in non-severe SARS-CoV-2 infection. Trimming took 0 bases from V and 7 from J, leaving 13 bases between them. Per germline, CDR1 DFQATT and CDR2 SNEGSKA (reference sequence). This CDR3 comprises 15 residues. Molecules of cDNA were individually given unique molecular identifiers that were attached to them. Using its own MiXCR run on the 5' RACE reads, TCRdb lists one record per CDR3 protein. The data contain about 100,000 distinct CDR3 sequences, over 8.5% of them seen just once; the ten biggest clones take up approximately 7.3%. Study-level findings and limits: Anti-spike CD8 responses were favored by VDJdb matching, which missed private and CD4 specificities.

Sequenced input: whole blood. The V and J genes are TRBV20-1 and TRBJ1-6; possibly TRBD1 for D (5 bases). The sequence came from an adult who was a healthcare worker with PCR-confirmed SARS-CoV-2 infection or an uninfected control (not recorded which). In DNA, the CDR3 is TGCAGTGCTAGAGAAGAGGGGATCGCCAATTCACCCCTCCACTTT. Amino acids: CSAREEGIANSPLHF.